This T cell receptor beta chain was obtained from a study of cytomegalovirus exposure and HLA in healthy donors. Study details: Inside one of the first data releases sat about 91 million unique TCRs taken from HLA-typed donors. Notes on the study in general: Using a false discovery rate of 0.05, a later analysis showed that approximately 16,000 TCR beta sequences were associated with HLA alleles.

In the PCR, 60 Vbeta and 13 Jbeta primers were used. Clones were read by immunoSEQ multiplex PCR, and TCRdb kept only the in-frame ones, dropping some. The sample holds approximately 94,000 clones, about three quarters seen once. The CDR3 length is 16 residues. Unmatched junction bases numbered 12, after V lost 5 bases and J lost 5 bases. Germline CDR1 SGHRS, CDR2 YFSETQ. Remarks on this clone: Its target is unknown.

The sequencing input was PBMCs. This TCR came from a man aged 25-45 years in good health and CMV-seropositive. The chain combines TRBV5-1 with TRBJ2-5, with TRBD1 matching 10 bases. The CDR3 DNA follows: TGCGCCAGCAGAACCTCTGGACAGGGGGTGTGGGAGACCCAGTACTTC. Protein sequence: CASRTSGQGVWETQYF.